Below are 10 T cell receptor beta chains sequenced from a single sample in a study of blood T cells in healthy people across ages. Sample-barcoded 5' priming and a J-beta primer mix drove a second PCR of 7 to 11 cycles. TCRdb re-called the 5' RACE reads through MiXCR, storing one row per CDR3 protein. The sample shows 2 million or so distinct CDR3 sequences, 49% of them seen only once. Sequenced: blood. The receptors here all came from a woman between 40 and 50 years old in good health.

As for this clonotype: The junction shows a germline mismatch at one end, possibly a read error. The rearrangement uses TRBV5-1 and TRBJ2-4; possible D gene TRBD2, 7 bases. Germline V lookup: CDR1 SGHRS, CDR2 YFSETQ. The CDR3 covers 13 residues. CDR3 sequence: CASSVGGGNVQYF. The CDR3 nucleotides are TGCGCCAGCTCAGTGGGAGGGGGAAACGTTCAGTACTTC.

The V call is TRBV5-1, the J call TRBJ2-3; 13 nucleotides align to TRBD2. With 0 bases clipped from V and 5 bases from J, the junction kept 9 bases outside the gene matches. The germline gives CDR1 SGHRS, CDR2 YFSETQ. The CDR3 covers 18 residues. The CDR3 nucleotides are TGCGCCAGCAGCTTGGTGCGGACTAGCGGGGGTCGGGGAGATACGCAGTATTTT. It translates to CASSLVRTSGGRGDTQYF.

The CDR3 DNA reads TGTGCCAGCAGTTTATTGGGACAGGGGTTAGGTGGCTACACCTTC. Protein product: CASSLLGQGLGGYTF. The chain links TRBV27 to TRBJ1-2, with 10 bases that match TRBD1. The junction had 6 bases not matched to a gene; V was cut back by 1 base and J by 7 bases. CDR1 and CDR2 from the germline V gene are MNHEY and SMNVEV (reference sequence). The CDR3 has 15 amino acids.

The V gene is TRBV29-1, the J gene TRBJ2-7; 8 bases fit TRBD2. The assigned J gene may be wrong: the sequence end matches TRBJ2-5 better. The CDR3 spans 16 residues. Germline values: CDR1 SQVTM, CDR2 ANQGSEA. CDR3 protein: CSVEDRVGTSGETQYF. The CDR3 DNA follows: TGCAGCGTTGAGGATCGTGTAGGGACTAGTGGAGAGACCCAGTACTTC.

This chain uses TRBV5-5 with TRBJ2-5, with a tentative D call TRBD2 (6 bases). The CDR3 covers 15 residues. The V end lost 4 bases, the J end lost 5 bases, and 18 bases lay between the germline ends. Germline CDR1 is SGHKS and CDR2 is YYEKEE (reference sequence). The CDR3 DNA reads TGTGCCAGCAGCAAGGAAACGGGAGTGGGGGAGACCCAGTACTTC. Its translation: CASSKETGVGETQYF.

The chain couples TRBV27 to TRBJ2-3, with D perhaps TRBD2 (5 bases). The CDR3 extends over 15 amino acids. CDR1 is MNHEY, CDR2 SMNVEV, per germline (reference sequence). Trimming left V 2 bases short and J 3 bases short, with 12 bases between. CDR3: CASSLEVGRTDTQYF. The CDR3 region has the DNA TGTGCCAGCAGTTTAGAGGTGGGGAGAACAGATACGCAGTATTTT.

The chain employs TRBV7-9 and TRBJ2-4; TRBD1 aligns across 9 bases. The CDR3 is 17 amino acids. The V gene end was trimmed by 5 bases and the J gene end by 0 bases; junction bases not matched to a gene: 8. Germline CDR1 SEHNR, CDR2 FQNEAQ (reference sequence). CDR3 amino acids: CASSTPGQGIAKNIQYF. The CDR3 DNA is TGTGCCAGCAGCACGCCGGGACAGGGAATAGCCAAAAACATTCAGTACTTC.

This clonotype was observed once. The chain is built from TRBV4-3 and TRBJ2-3; TRBD1 agrees at 8 bases. CDR1 LGHNA and CDR2 YSLEER come from the germline V gene. CDR3 length equals 18 residues. The J segment lost 4 bases and the V segment lost 0 bases, leaving 12 bases of the junction unmatched. The CDR3 loop is CASSQDMASTGVSDTQYF. CDR3 in DNA: TGCGCCAGCAGCCAAGATATGGCGTCGACAGGGGTTTCAGATACGCAGTATTTT.

This clonotype was seen only a few times. CDR3 sequence reads: CASSPRGPFVYEQYF. The CDR3 DNA sequence: TGTGCCAGCAGCCCCCGGGGCCCCTTCGTCTACGAGCAGTACTTC. The rearrangement uses TRBV7-2 and TRBJ2-5; D assignment may be TRBD1 or TRBD2 (5 bases each). The J call is doubtful: the DNA matches TRBJ2-7 better. The CDR3 runs to 15 residues. The germline V gene encodes CDR1 SGHTA and CDR2 FQGNSA.

This clonotype was observed a few times. The chain links TRBV7-3 to TRBJ2-3, with TRBD1 identical over 7 bases. Germline assignment: CDR1 SGHTA and CDR2 FQGTGA. V lost 5 bases, J lost 4 bases, and 9 bases stayed unmatched. The CDR3 is 15 residues long. CDR3 coding DNA: TGTGCCAGCAGCCCGACAGGGCAAATAGCAGATACGCAGTATTTT. As protein: CASSPTGQIADTQYF.